The present entry profiles one T cell receptor beta chain with its context. Its antigen remains unknown. Trimming took 5 bases from V and 3 from J; bases not matched to a gene: 3. The CDR3 spans 14 residues. Germline lookup yields CDR1 MNHNS and CDR2 SASEGT. With 60 Vbeta and 13 Jbeta primers, the PCR was carried out. Assay: immunoSEQ multiplex PCR; the TCRdb copy retains only in-frame clones and omits some. The data show under 200,000 clones, about 77% seen once. These data belong to a study of cytomegalovirus exposure and HLA in healthy donors. Whole-study findings and limits: The study put some 150 TCR beta chains on its list as cytomegalovirus-associated.

The sequence was collected from a woman aged 35 to 49 in good health and CMV-seropositive. The specimen sequenced was PBMCs. The chain joins TRBV6-1 to TRBJ1-4; 7 bases agree with TRBD1. In DNA, the CDR3 is TGTGCCAGCAGTCGACAGGGTTCTAATGAAAAACTGTTTTTT. Translated: CASSRQGSNEKLFF.